A selection of T cell receptor beta chains follows, all from one sample in a study of monozygotic twins with cystic fibrosis. Libraries were prepared by immunoSEQ multiplex PCR; TCRdb keeps only in-frame clonotypes and omits some of them. The profile shows over 14,000 clones, around 83% of them singletons. Sequenced material: blood. These receptors all come from a boy aged 10-17 years with cystic fibrosis. CDR3s include the opening cysteine and the closing phenylalanine or tryptophan. A D gene is named only where the DNA matches it firmly. Part of the rows lack a size; the others show once, few, many or a class for expanded clones.

>-|TRBV18|TRBJ1-1|-
CASSPGARTEAFF
TGTGCCAGCTCACCAGGGGCACGCACTGAAGCTTTCTTT
>TRBD1|TRBV27|TRBJ1-1|-
CASRLLSVGQGAPMNTEAFF
TGTGCCAGCAGACTCTTATCCGTCGGACAGGGGGCTCCTATGAACACTGAAGCTTTCTTT
>-|TRBV6-6|TRBJ1-4|-
CASSYLQGWGNEKLFF
TGTGCCAGCAGTTACCTACAGGGTTGGGGGAATGAAAAACTGTTTTTT
>-|TRBV29-1|TRBJ2-3|once
CSVEYVSTDTQYF
TGCAGCGTTGAATACGTGAGCACAGATACGCAGTATTTT
>-|TRBV7-9|TRBJ2-3|-
CASSSVADTQYF
TGTGCCAGCAGCTCTGTAGCGGATACGCAGTATTTT
>-|TRBV15|TRBJ2-3|few
CATSRQLAVTQYF
TGTGCCACCAGCAGACAACTAGCTGTGACGCAGTATTTT
>TRBD1|TRBV11-2|TRBJ1-2|-
CASSLRTGGVYGYTF
TGTGCCAGCAGCCTACGGACAGGGGGCGTCTATGGCTACACCTTC
>TRBD1|TRBV11-2|TRBJ2-1|-
CASSTRDRGFNEQFF
TGTGCCAGCAGCACCCGGGACAGGGGTTTCAATGAGCAGTTCTTC
>-|TRBV7-9|TRBJ1-5|-
CASSLYDNNQPQHF
TGTGCCAGCAGCCTGTACGATAACAATCAGCCCCAGCATTTT
>-|TRBV19|TRBJ1-2|-
CASSITQAKRYGYTF
TGTGCCAGTAGTATAACCCAGGCAAAAAGATATGGCTACACCTTC
>-|TRBV15|TRBJ2-7|-
CATSRDLTVYEQYF
TGTGCCACCAGCAGAGATTTGACAGTCTACGAGCAGTACTTC
>-|TRBV27|TRBJ2-2|few
CASSLSANTGELFF
TGTGCCAGCAGTCTAAGCGCGAACACCGGGGAGCTGTTTTTT
>TRBD1|TRBV2|TRBJ2-5|once
CASSGTGQETQYF
TGTGCCAGCAGTGGGACAGGACAAGAGACCCAGTACTTC
>-|TRBV5-6|TRBJ1-2|-
CASSPAPRVTYGYTF
TGTGCCAGCAGCCCAGCCCCAAGGGTCACCTATGGCTACACCTTC
>-|TRBV2|TRBJ1-2|few
CASRADSYGYTF
TGTGCCAGCAGGGCCGACAGCTATGGCTACACCTTC
>TRBD2|TRBV7-3|TRBJ2-7|-
CASSFSGGLSYEQYF
TGTGCCAGCAGCTTTAGCGGGGGGCTCTCCTACGAGCAGTACTTC
>-|TRBV6-6|TRBJ2-7|-
CASSQTPGSSSYEQYF
TGTGCCAGCAGTCAAACCCCGGGGTCGAGCTCCTACGAGCAGTACTTC
>-|TRBV21-1|TRBJ2-1|-
CARDPEQFF
TGTGCCAGGGACCCCGAGCAGTTCTTC
>-|TRBV6-1|TRBJ2-1|-
CASDPSSYNEQFF
TGTGCCTCCGACCCTTCCTCCTACAATGAGCAGTTCTTC
>-|TRBV12-5|TRBJ2-1|once
CASGLVIRGRRDEQFF
TGTGCTAGTGGTTTGGTAATCAGGGGACGGAGGGATGAGCAGTTCTTC
>TRBD1|TRBV6-1|TRBJ1-1|-
CASSRTGGNLEAFF
TGTGCCAGCAGCCGGACAGGGGGCAACCTTGAAGCTTTCTTT
>-|TRBV18|TRBJ2-1|-
CASSPLGVPEGEQFF
TGTGCCAGCTCACCCTTAGGGGTTCCGGAGGGTGAGCAGTTCTTC
>-|TRBV2|TRBJ1-1|once
CASRGYTEAFF
TGTGCCAGCAGGGGTTACACTGAAGCTTTCTTT
>TRBD2|TRBV19|TRBJ2-1|once
CASSSLAGAPPEQFF
TGTGCCAGTAGTTCTCTAGCGGGGGCCCCCCCCGAGCAGTTCTTC
>-|TRBV10-3|TRBJ1-1|-
CAISELSGANTEAFF
TGTGCCATCAGTGAGCTTAGTGGGGCGAACACTGAAGCTTTCTTT
>-|TRBV7-9|TRBJ2-7|once
CASSDGQSYEQYF
TGTGCCAGCAGCGACGGACAGTCCTACGAGCAGTACTTC
>-|TRBV7-9|TRBJ1-2|-
CASSLRTANYGYTF
TGTGCCAGCAGCTTGAGAACTGCTAACTATGGCTACACCTTC
>-|TRBV5-6|TRBJ1-1|-
CASSLGQANTEAFF
TGTGCCAGCAGCTTGGGACAGGCGAACACTGAAGCTTTCTTT
>-|TRBV27|TRBJ2-1|-
CASLPRGFNNEQFF
TGTGCCAGCCTACCAAGGGGGTTTAACAATGAGCAGTTCTTC
>TRBD1|TRBV30|TRBJ2-5|-
CAWSAVDRGLETQYF
TGTGCCTGGAGTGCCGTAGACAGGGGGTTAGAGACCCAGTACTTC
>-|TRBV11-2|TRBJ2-7|-
CASSSTSGRGSYEQYF
TGTGCCAGCAGCTCCACCTCGGGCAGGGGTTCCTACGAGCAGTACTTC
>-|TRBV19|TRBJ2-7|-
CASSIFTTGAYYEQYF
TGTGCCAGTAGTATCTTTACGACAGGCGCTTACTACGAGCAGTACTTC
>-|TRBV13|TRBJ1-5|-
CASSFGSGQNNQPQHF
TGTGCCAGCAGCTTCGGGTCTGGGCAGAACAATCAGCCCCAGCATTTT
>-|TRBV10-3|TRBJ2-2|-
CAISIYATGELFF
TGTGCCATCTCGATTTATGCTACCGGGGAGCTGTTTTTT
>TRBD2|TRBV28|TRBJ2-1|-
CASSLYVSGSGNEQFF
TGTGCCAGCAGTTTATATGTTAGCGGGAGCGGTAATGAGCAGTTCTTC
>-|TRBV14|TRBJ2-4|-
CASSPTPQSPKQNIQYF
TGTGCCAGCAGCCCTACCCCCCAGTCGCCTAAACAAAACATTCAGTACTTC
>TRBD1|TRBV11-2|TRBJ1-5|-
CASSAATGRWDGNQPQHF
TGTGCCAGCAGCGCAGCGACAGGGCGATGGGACGGCAATCAGCCCCAGCATTTT
>-|TRBV2|TRBJ1-2|-
CASSKGPEGGYTF
TGTGCCAGCAGCAAGGGCCCGGAGGGTGGCTACACCTTC
>-|TRBV28|TRBJ1-1|-
CASSLLREALPNTEAFF
TGTGCCAGCAGTTTACTCAGGGAGGCCTTACCGAACACTGAAGCTTTCTTT
>TRBD1|TRBV27|TRBJ2-7|few
CASSSTGQGVIEQYF
TGTGCCAGCAGTTCCACCGGACAGGGAGTTATTGAGCAGTACTTC